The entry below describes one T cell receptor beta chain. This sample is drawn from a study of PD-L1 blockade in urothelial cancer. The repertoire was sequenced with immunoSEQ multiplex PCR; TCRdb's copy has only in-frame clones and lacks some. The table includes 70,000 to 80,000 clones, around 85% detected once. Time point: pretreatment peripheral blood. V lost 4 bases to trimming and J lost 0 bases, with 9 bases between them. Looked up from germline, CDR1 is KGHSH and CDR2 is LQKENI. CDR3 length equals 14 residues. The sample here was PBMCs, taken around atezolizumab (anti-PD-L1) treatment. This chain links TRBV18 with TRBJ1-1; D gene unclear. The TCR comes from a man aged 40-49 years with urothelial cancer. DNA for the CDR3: TGTGCCAGCTCACTAGCAAGGATGAACACTGAAGCTTTCTTT. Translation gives CASSLARMNTEAFF. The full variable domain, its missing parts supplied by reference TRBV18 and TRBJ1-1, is NAGVMQNPRHLVRRRGQEARLRCSPMKGHSHVYWYRQLPEEGLKFMVYLQKENIIDESGMPKERFSAEFPKEGPSILRIQQVVRGDSAAYFCASSLARMNTEAFFGQGTRLTVV.